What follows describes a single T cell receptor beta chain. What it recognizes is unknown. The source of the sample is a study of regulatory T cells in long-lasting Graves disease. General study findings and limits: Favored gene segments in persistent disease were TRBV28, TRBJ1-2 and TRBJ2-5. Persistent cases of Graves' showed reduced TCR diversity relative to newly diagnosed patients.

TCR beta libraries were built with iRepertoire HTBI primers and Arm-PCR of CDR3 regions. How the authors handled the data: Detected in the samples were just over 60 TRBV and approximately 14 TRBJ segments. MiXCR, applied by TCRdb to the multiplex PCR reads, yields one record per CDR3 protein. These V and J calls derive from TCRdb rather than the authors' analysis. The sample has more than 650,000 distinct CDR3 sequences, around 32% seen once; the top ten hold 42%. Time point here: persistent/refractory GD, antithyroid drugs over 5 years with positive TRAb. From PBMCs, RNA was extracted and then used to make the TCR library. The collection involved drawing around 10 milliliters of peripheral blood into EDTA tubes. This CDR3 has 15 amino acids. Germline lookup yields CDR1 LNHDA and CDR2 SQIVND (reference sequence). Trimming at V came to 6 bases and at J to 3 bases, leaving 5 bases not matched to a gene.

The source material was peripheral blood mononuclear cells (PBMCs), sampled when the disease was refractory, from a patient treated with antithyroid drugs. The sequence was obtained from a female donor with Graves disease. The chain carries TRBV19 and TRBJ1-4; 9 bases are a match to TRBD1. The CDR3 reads CASRGQGFANEKLFF. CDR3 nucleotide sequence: TGTGCCAGTAGGGGACAGGGCTTTGCTAATGAAAAACTGTTTTTT.